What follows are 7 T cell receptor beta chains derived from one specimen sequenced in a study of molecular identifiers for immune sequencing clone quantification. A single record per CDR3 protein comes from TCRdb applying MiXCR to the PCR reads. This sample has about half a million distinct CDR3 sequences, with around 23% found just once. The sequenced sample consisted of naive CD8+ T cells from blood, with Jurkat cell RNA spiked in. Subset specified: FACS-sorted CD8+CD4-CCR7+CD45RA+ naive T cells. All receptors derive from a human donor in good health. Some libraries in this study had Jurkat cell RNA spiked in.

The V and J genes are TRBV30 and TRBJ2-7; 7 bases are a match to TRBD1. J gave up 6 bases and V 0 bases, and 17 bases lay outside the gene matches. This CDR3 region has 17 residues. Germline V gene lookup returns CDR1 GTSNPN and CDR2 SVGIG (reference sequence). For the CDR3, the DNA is TGTGCCTGGAGTGTGGGGACAGTCGACCCCCCCTCCGCCGAGCAGTACTTC. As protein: CAWSVGTVDPPSAEQYF.

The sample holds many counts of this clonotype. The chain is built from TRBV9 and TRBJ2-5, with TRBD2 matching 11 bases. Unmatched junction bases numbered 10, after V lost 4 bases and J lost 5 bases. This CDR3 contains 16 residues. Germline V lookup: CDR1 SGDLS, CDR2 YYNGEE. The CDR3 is CASSQPTSGIGETQYF. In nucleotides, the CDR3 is TGTGCCAGCAGCCAACCGACTAGCGGGATTGGGGAGACCCAGTACTTC.

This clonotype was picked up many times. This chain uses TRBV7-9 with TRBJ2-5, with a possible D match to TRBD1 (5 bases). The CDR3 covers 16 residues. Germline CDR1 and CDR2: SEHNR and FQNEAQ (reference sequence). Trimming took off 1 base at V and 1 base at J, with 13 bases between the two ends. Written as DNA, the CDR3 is TGTGCCAGCAGCTTAGTAATAGCAGGGATCCAAGAGACCCAGTACTTC. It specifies CASSLVIAGIQETQYF.

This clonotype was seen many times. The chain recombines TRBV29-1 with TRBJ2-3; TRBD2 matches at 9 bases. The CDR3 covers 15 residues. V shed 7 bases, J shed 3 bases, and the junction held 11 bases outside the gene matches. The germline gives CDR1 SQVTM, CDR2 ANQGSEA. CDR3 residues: CSAVWAGGTTDTQYF. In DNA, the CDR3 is TGCAGCGCCGTTTGGGCGGGAGGGACAACAGATACGCAGTATTTT.

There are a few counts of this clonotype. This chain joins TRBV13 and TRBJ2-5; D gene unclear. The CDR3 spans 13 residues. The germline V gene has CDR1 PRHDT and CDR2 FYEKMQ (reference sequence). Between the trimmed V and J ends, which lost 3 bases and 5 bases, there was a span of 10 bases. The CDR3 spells CASSFLGTETQYF. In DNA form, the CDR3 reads TGTGCCAGCAGCTTTCTAGGAACGGAGACCCAGTACTTC.

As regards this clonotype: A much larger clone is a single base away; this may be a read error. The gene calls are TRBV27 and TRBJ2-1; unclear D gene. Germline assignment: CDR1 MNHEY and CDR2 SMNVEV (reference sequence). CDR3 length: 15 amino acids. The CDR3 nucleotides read TGTGCCAGCAGTCCCCAATGGGCCCCCGACAATGCGCAGTTCTTC. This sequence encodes CASSPQWAPDNAQFF.

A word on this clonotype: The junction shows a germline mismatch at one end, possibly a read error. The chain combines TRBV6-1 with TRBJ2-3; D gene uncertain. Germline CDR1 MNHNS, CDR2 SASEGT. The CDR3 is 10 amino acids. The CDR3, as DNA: TGTGCCAGCAGTGTAGATACGCAGTGTTTT. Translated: CASSVDTQCF.